This T cell receptor (beta chain) was obtained from a study of blood T cell repertoires in COVID-19. Study in general: There were acute and convalescent COVID-19 samples, and they came from the United States, Italy and Spain. The analysed material was cDNA or gDNA that came from T cells, B-cell-depleted T cells, or PBMCs.

Original methodology: Amplification of reference gene primers provided the estimated nucleated cell counts. Some clones are missing from TCRdb's copy, which holds only in-frame ones; the method was immunoSEQ multiplex PCR. V and J calls and clone size follow that table, whereas D and trimming were derived from the DNA. This table has roughly 43,000 clones, around 89% appearing once. The CDR3 covers 13 residues. V dropped 0 bases and J dropped 5 bases, with 7 bases sitting between them. The V gene's germline CDR1 is SGHDT and CDR2 YYEEEE. The chain has TRBV5-6 and TRBJ2-3, with D perhaps TRBD1 (6 bases). The origin of this receptor is a man between 65 and 85 years old with active COVID-19. The sequenced material came from peripheral blood. The CDR3 DNA reads as TGTGCCAGCAGCTTGGTAGGGGGAGATACGCAGTATTTT. Translation: CASSLVGGDTQYF.